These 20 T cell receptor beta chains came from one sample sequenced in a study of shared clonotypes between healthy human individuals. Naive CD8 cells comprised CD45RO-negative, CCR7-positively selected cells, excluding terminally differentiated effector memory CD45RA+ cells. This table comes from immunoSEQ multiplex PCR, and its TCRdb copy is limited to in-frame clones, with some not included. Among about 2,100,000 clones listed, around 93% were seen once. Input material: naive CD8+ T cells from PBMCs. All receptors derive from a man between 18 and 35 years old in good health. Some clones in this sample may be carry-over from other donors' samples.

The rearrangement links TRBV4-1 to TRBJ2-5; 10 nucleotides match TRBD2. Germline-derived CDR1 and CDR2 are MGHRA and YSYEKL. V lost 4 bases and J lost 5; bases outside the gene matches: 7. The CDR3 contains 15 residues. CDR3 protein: CASSRGTSAGETQYF. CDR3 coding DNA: TGCGCCAGCAGCCGAGGGACTAGCGCAGGGGAGACCCAGTACTTC.

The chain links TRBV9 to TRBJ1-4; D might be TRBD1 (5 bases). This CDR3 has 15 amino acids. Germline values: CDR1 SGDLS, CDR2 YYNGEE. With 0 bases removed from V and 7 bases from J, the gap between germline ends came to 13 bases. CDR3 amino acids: CASSVGEGLGEKLFF. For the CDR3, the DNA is TGTGCCAGCAGCGTAGGGGAGGGGTTGGGTGAAAAACTGTTTTTT.

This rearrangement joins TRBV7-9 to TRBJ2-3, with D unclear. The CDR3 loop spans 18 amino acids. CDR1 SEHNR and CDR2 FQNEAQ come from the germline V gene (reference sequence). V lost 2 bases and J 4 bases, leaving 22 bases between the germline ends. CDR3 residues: CASSLPPLGSSVADTQYF. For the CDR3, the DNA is TGTGCCAGCAGCTTACCCCCGTTGGGTAGCTCTGTCGCAGATACGCAGTATTTT.

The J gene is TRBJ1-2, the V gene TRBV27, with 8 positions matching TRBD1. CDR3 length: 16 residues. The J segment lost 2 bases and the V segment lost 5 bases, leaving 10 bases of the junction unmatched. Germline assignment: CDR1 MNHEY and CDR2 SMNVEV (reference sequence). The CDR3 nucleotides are TGTGCCAGCAGTCCCTCGACAGGGGCCTTAAACTATGGCTACACCTTC. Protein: CASSPSTGALNYGYTF.

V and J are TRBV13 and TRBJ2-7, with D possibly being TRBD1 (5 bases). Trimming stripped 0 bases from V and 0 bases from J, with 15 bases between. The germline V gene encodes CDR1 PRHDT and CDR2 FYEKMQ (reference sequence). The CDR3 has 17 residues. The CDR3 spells CASSLGGGAQSSYEQYF. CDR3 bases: TGTGCCAGCAGCTTAGGGGGTGGGGCCCAGAGCTCCTACGAGCAGTACTTC.

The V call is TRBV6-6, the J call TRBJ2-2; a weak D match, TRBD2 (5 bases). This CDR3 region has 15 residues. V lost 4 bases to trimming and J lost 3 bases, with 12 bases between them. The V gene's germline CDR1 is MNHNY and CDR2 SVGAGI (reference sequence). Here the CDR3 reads CASSSRTFYTGELFF. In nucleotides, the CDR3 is TGTGCCAGCAGTTCGAGGACTTTCTACACCGGGGAGCTGTTTTTT.

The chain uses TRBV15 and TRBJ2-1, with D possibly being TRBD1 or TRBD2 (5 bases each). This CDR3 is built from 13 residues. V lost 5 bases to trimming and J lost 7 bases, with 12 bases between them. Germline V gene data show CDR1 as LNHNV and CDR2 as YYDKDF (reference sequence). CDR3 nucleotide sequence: TGTGCCACCAGCCGGGATGAGGGGAATGAGCAGTTCTTC. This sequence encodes CATSRDEGNEQFF.

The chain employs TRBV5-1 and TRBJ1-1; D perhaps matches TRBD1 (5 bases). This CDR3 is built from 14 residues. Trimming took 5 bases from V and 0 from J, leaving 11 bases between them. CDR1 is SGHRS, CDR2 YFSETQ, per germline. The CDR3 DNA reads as TGCGCCAGCAGAGCTGCAGGGATGAACACTGAAGCTTTCTTT. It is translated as CASRAAGMNTEAFF.

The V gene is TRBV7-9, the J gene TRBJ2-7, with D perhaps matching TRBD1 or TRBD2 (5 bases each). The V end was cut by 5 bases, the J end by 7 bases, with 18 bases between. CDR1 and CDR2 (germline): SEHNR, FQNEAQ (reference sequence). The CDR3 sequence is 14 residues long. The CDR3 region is CASSPPQGTGEQYF. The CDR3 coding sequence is TGTGCCAGCAGCCCCCCCCAGGGAACGGGAGAGCAGTACTTC.

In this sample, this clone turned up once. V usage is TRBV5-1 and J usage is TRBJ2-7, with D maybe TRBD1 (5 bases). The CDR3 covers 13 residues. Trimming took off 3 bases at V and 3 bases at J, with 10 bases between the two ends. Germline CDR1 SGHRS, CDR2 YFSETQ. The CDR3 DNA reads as TGCGCCAGCAGCTCCTCAACAGGCTACGAGCAGTACTTC. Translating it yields CASSSSTGYEQYF.

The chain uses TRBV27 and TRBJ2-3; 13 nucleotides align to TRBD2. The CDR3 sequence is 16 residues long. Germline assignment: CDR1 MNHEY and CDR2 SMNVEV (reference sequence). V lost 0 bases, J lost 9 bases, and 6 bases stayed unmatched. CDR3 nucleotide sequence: TGTGCCAGCAGTTTATCGGTACTAGCGGGAGGGTCGACGCAGTATTTT. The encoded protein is CASSLSVLAGGSTQYF.

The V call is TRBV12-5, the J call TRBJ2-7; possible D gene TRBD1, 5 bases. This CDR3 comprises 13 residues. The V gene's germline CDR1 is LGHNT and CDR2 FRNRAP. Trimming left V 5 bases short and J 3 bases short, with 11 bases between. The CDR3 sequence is CASGPGHFYEQYF. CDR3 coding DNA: TGTGCTAGTGGTCCTGGACACTTCTACGAGCAGTACTTC. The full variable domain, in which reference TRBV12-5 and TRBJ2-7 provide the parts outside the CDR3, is DARVTQTPRHKVTEMGQEVTMRCQPILGHNTVFWYRQTMMQGLELLAYFRNRAPLDDSGMPKDRFSAEMPDATLATLKIQPSEPRDSAVYFCASGPGHFYEQYFGPGTRLTVT.

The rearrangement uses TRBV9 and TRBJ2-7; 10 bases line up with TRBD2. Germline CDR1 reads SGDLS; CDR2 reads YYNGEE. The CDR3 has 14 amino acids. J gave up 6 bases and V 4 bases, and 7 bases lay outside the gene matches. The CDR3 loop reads CASSTGTSAGEQYF. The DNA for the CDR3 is TGTGCCAGCAGCACAGGGACTAGCGCCGGCGAGCAGTACTTC.

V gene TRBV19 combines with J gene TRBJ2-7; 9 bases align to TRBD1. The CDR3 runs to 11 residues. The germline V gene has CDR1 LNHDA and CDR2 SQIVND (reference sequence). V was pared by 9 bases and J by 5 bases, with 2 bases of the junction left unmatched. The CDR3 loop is CASGDRDEQYF. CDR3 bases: TGTGCCAGCGGGGACAGGGACGAGCAGTACTTC.

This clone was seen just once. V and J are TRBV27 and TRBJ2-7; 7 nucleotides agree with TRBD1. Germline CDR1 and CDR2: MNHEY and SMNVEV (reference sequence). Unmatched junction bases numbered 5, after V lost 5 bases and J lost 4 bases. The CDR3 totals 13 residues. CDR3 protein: CASSPGQLYEQYF. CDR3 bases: TGTGCCAGCAGTCCGGGACAGCTTTACGAGCAGTACTTC.

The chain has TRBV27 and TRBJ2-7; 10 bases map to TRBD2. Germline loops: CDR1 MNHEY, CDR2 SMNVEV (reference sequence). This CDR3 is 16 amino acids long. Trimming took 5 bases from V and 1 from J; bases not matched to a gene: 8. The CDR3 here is CASSPVPSGGSYEQYF. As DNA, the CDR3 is TGTGCCAGCAGTCCTGTCCCTAGCGGGGGTTCCTACGAGCAGTACTTC.

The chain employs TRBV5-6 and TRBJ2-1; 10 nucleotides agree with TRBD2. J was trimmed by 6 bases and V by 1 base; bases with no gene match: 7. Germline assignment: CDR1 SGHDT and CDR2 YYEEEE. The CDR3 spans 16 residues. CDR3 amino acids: CASSLKVAGGGNEQFF. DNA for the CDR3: TGTGCCAGCAGCTTGAAGGTAGCGGGAGGAGGCAATGAGCAGTTCTTC. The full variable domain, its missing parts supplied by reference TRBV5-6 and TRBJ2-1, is DAGVTQSPTHLIKTRGQQVTLRCSPKSGHDTVSWYQQALGQGPQFIFQYYEEEERQRGNFPDRFSGHQFPNYSSELNVNALLLGDSALYLCASSLKVAGGGNEQFFGPGTRLTVL.

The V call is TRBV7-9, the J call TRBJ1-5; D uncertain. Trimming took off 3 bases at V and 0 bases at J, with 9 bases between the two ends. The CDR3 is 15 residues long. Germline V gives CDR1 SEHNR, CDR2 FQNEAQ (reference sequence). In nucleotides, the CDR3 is TGTGCCAGCAGCTTGTCATCCCTTAGCAATCAGCCCCAGCATTTT. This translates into CASSLSSLSNQPQHF.

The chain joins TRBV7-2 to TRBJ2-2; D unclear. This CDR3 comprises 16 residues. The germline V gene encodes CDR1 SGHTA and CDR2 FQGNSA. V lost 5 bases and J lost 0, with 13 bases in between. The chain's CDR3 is CASSHPTTANTGELFF. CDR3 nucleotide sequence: TGTGCCAGCAGCCATCCCACGACGGCGAACACCGGGGAGCTGTTTTTT.

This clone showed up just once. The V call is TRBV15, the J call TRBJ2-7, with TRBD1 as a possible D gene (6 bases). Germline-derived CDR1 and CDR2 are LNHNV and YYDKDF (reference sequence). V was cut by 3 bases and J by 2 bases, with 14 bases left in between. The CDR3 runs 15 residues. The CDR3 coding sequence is TGTGCCACCAGCAGTTCAGGGGCGCCGACCTACGAGCAGTACTTC. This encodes CATSSSGAPTYEQYF. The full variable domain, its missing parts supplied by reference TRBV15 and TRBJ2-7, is DAMVIQNPRYQVTQFGKPVTLSCSQTLNHNVMYWYQQKSSQAPKLLFHYYDKDFNNEADTPDNFQSRRPNTSFCFLDIRSPGLGDTAMYLCATSSSGAPTYEQYFGPGTRLTVT.